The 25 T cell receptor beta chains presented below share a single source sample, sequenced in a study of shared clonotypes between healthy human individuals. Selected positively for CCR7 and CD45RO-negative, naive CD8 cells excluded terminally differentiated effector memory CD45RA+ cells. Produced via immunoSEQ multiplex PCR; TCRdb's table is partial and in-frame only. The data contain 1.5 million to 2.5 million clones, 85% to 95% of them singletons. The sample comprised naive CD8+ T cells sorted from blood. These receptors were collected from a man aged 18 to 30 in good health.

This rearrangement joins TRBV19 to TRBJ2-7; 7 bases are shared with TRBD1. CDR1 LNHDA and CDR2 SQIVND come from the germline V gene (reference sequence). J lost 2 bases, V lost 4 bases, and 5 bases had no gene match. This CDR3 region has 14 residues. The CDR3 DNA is TGTGCCAGTAGTAACGACAGGGTCCCCTACGAGCAGTACTTC. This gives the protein CASSNDRVPYEQYF.

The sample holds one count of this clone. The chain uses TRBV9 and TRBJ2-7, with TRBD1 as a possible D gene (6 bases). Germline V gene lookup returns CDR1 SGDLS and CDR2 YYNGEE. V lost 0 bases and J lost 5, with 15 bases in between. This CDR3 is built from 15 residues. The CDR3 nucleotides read TGTGCCAGCAGCGTAGGAGGAACAGGGACGGACGAGCAGTACTTC. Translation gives CASSVGGTGTDEQYF.

Here the CDR3 DNA reads TGTGCCAGCAGTTACTCCGGGGAGGCTGGGGGGCCCCAGCATTTT. Translating it yields CASSYSGEAGGPQHF. J is TRBJ1-5 and V is TRBV6-5; TRBD1 is a possible D gene (5 bases). Trimming took off 0 bases at V and 9 bases at J, with 15 bases between the two ends. The germline V gene encodes CDR1 MNHEY and CDR2 SVGAGI. CDR3 size: 15 residues.

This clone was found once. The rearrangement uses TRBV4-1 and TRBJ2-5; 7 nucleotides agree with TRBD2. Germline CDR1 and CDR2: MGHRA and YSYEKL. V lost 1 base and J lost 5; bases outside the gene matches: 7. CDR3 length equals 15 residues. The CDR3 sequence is CASSQGGGRSETQYF. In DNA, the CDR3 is TGCGCCAGCAGCCAAGGGGGAGGGAGGAGTGAGACCCAGTACTTC.

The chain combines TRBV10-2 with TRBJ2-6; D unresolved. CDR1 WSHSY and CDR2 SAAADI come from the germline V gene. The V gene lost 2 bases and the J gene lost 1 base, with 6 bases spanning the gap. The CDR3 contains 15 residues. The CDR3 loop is CASSEPTSGANVLTF. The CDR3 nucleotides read TGCGCCAGCAGTGAGCCTACTTCTGGGGCCAACGTCCTGACTTTC.

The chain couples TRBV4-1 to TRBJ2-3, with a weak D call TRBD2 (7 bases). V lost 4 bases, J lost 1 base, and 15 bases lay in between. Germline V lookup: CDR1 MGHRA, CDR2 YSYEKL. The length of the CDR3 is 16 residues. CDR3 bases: TGCGCCAGCAGCCTGCCCCGGGGGGCCGGCACAGATACGCAGTATTTT. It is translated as CASSLPRGAGTDTQYF.

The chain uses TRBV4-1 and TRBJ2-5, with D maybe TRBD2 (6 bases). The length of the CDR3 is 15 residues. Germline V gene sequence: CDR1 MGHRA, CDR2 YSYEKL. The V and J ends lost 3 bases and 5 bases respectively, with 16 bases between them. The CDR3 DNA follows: TGCGCCAGCAGCCATAGGGACTCCTGGGGGGAGACCCAGTACTTC. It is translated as CASSHRDSWGETQYF.

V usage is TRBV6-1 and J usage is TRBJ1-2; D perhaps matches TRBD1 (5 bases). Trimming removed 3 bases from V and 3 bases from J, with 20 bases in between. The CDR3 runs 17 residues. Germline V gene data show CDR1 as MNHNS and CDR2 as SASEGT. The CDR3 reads CASSEGGDLQLDYGYTF. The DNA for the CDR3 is TGTGCCAGCAGTGAGGGCGGGGACCTCCAACTGGACTATGGCTACACCTTC.

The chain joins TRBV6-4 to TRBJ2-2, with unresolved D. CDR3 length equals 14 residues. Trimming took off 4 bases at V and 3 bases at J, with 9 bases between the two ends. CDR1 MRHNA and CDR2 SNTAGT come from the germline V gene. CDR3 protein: CASSAFGDTGELFF. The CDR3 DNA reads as TGTGCCAGCAGTGCCTTTGGAGACACCGGGGAGCTGTTTTTT.

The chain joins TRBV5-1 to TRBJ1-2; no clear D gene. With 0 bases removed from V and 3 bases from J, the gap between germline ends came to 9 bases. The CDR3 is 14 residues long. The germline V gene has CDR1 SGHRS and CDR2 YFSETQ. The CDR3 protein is CASSLADWDYGYTF. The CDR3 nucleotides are TGCGCCAGCAGCTTGGCCGACTGGGACTATGGCTACACCTTC.

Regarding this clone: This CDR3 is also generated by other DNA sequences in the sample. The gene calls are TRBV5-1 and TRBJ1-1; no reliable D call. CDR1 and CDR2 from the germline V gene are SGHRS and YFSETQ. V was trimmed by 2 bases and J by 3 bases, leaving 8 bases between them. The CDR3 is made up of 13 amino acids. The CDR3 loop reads CASSFSGYTEAFF. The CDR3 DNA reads TGCGCCAGCAGCTTTTCTGGATACACTGAAGCTTTCTTT.

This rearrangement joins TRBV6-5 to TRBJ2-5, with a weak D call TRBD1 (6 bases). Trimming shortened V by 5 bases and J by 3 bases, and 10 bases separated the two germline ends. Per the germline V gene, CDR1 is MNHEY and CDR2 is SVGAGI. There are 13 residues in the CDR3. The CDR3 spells CASSSWTEETQYF. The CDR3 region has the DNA TGTGCCAGCAGTAGTTGGACAGAAGAGACCCAGTACTTC.

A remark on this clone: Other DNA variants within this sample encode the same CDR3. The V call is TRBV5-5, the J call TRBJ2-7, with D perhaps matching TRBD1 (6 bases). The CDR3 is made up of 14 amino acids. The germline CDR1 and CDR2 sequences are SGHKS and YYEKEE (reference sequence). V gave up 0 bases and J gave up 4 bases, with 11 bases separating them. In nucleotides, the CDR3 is TGTGCCAGCAGCTTGGCCGGGACACTATACGAGCAGTACTTC. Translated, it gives CASSLAGTLYEQYF.

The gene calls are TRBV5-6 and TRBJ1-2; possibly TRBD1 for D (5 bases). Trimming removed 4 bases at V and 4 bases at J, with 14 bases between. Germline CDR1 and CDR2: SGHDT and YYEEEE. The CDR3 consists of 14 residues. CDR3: CASSPGVGLYGYTF. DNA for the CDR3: TGTGCCAGCAGCCCGGGGGTCGGGCTCTATGGCTACACCTTC.

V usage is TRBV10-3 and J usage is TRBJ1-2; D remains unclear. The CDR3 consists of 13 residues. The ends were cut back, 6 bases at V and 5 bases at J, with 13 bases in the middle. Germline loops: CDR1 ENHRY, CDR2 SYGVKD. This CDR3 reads CAIRQVGGYGYTF. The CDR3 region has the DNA TGTGCCATCAGGCAGGTAGGAGGTTATGGCTACACCTTC.

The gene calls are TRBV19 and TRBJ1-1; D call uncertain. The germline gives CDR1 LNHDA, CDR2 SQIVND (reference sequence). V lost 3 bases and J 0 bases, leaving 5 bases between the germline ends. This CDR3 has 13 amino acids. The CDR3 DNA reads TGTGCCAGTAGTATCCAGATGAACACTGAAGCTTTCTTT. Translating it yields CASSIQMNTEAFF.

CDR3 sequence reads: CASSGSGTSRETQYF. The CDR3 DNA reads TGTGCCAGCAGCGGCTCCGGGACTAGCAGAGAGACCCAGTACTTC. The chain uses TRBV9 and TRBJ2-5; 9 nucleotides agree with TRBD2. CDR3 length: 15 amino acids. Germline V gene sequence: CDR1 SGDLS, CDR2 YYNGEE. V shed 3 bases and J 4 bases; nucleotides not matched to a gene: 7.

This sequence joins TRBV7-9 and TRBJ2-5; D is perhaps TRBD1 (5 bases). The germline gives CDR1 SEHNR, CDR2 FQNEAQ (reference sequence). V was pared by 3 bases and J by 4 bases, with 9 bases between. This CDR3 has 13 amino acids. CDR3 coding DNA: TGTGCCAGCAGCTTCAGGGTCCTAGAGACCCAGTACTTC. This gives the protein CASSFRVLETQYF.

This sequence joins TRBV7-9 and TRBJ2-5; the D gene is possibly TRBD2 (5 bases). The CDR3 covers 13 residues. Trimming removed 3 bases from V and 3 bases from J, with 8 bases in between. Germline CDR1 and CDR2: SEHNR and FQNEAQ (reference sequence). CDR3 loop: CASSFSEKETQYF. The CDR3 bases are TGTGCCAGCAGCTTTAGCGAAAAAGAGACCCAGTACTTC.

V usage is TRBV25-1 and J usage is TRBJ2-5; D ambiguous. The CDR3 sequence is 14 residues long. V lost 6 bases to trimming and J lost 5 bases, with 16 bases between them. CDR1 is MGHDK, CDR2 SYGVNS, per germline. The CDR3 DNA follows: TGTGCCAGCAGGGGTTTCGAGCCTGGGGAGACCCAGTACTTC. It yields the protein CASRGFEPGETQYF.

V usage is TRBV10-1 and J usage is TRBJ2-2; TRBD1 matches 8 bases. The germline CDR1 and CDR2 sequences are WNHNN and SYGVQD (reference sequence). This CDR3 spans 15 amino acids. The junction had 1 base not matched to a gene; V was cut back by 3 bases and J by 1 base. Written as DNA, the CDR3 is TGCGCCAGCAGTGACGGACAGGGGAACACCGGGGAGCTGTTTTTT. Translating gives CASSDGQGNTGELFF.

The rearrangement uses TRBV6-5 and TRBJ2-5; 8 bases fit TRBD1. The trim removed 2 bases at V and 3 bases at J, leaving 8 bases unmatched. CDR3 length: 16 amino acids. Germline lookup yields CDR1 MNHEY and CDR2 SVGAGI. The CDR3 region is CASSYHTPTGEETQYF. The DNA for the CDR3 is TGTGCCAGCAGTTACCATACCCCGACAGGGGAAGAGACCCAGTACTTC.

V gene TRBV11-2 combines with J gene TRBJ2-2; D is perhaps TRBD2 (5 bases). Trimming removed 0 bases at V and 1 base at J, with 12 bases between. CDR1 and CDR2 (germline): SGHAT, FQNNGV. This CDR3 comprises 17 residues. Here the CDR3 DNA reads TGTGCCAGCAGCTTAGATAGCGAGCGGATGAACACCGGGGAGCTGTTTTTT. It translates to CASSLDSERMNTGELFF.

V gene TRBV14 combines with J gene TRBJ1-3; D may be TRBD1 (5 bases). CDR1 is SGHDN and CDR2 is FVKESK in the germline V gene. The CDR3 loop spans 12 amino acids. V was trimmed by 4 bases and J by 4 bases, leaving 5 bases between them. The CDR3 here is CASSPGGNTIYF. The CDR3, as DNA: TGTGCCAGCAGCCCAGGGGGAAACACCATATATTTT.

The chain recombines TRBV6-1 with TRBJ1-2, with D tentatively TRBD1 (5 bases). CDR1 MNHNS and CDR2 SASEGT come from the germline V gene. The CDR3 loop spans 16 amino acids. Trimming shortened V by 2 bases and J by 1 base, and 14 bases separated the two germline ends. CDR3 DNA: TGTGCCAGCAGTGAAACCCAGGGTGATTATAACTATGGCTACACCTTC. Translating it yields CASSETQGDYNYGYTF.